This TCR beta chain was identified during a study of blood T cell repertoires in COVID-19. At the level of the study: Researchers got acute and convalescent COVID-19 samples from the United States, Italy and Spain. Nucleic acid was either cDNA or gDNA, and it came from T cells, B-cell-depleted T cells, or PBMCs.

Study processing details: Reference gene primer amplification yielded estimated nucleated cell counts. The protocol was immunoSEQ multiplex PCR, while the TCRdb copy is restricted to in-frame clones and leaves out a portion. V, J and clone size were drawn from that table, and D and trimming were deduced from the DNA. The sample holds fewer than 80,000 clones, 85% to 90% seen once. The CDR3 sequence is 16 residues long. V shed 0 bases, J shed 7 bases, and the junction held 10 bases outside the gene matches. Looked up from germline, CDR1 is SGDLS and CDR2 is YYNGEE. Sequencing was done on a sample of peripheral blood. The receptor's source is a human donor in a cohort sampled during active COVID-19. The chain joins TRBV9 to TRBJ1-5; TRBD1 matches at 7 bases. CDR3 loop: CASSVGEGGVQQPQHF. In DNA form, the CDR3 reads TGTGCCAGCAGCGTAGGGGAAGGGGGCGTTCAACAGCCCCAGCATTTT.